This T cell receptor (beta chain) was identified in a study of early T cells in non-severe SARS-CoV-2 infection. Study-level background: Sequencing of unsorted whole blood was done on bulk RNA, leaving chains unpaired. Study results and limitations: VDJdb-based annotation leaned toward anti-spike CD8 responses and missed private and CD4 specificities.

A few counts support this clonotype. The antigen is undetermined. Attached unique molecular identifiers marked individual cDNA molecules. TCRdb re-derived calls from the 5' RACE reads in MiXCR, one entry per CDR3 protein. The repertoire holds under 65,000 distinct CDR3 sequences, 10% to 15% seen once, with 9.1% in the top ten. Germline V gene data show CDR1 as MNHEY and CDR2 as SVGAGI. Trimming cost V 2 bases and J 3 bases, with 7 bases left between them. The CDR3 runs to 13 residues. This clonotype was obtained from an adult who was a healthcare worker with PCR-confirmed SARS-CoV-2 infection or an uninfected control (not recorded which). The V call is TRBV6-5, the J call TRBJ1-1, with D maybe TRBD1 (5 bases). The specimen was whole blood. The CDR3 bases are TGTGCCAGCAGTTACAGGGGCTACACTGAAGCTTTCTTT. Residues: CASSYRGYTEAFF.